The 32 T cell receptor beta chains in this list originate from one sample, sequenced in a study. Profiling relied on immunoSEQ multiplex PCR, and the TCRdb table lists in-frame clones only, not all of them. The sample lists about 68,000 clones, 93% occurring once. The sample comprised PBMCs. These receptor sequences come from a man between 35 and 55 years old with rheumatoid arthritis.

The CDR3 DNA sequence: TGTGCCAGCAGCCAGGGGCAGGGCCACAATGAGCAGTTCTTC. Its protein is CASSQGQGHNEQFF. The chain uses TRBV3-1 (or the pseudogene TRBV3-2) and TRBJ2-1; weak D call: TRBD1 (5 bases). V was pared by 3 bases and J by 5 bases, with 11 bases between. There are 14 residues in the CDR3. The germline V gene has CDR1 LGHDT and CDR2 YNNKEL (reference sequence).

This rearrangement joins TRBV30 to TRBJ2-7, with D unresolved. CDR3 length: 12 residues. V shed 4 bases and J shed 1 base, with 8 bases lying between them. Per germline, CDR1 GTSNPN and CDR2 SVGIG (reference sequence). The CDR3 bases are TGTGCCTGGACCGGTGATTCCTACGAGCAGTACTTC. It encodes CAWTGDSYEQYF.

In its sample, this clone was seen once. This chain uses TRBV11-2 with TRBJ1-2; a weak D match, TRBD1 (6 bases). Per germline, CDR1 SGHAT and CDR2 FQNNGV. V lost 1 base to trimming and J lost 4 bases, with 10 bases between them. The CDR3 is 14 residues long. The DNA of the CDR3 is TGTGCCAGCAGCTTAGGAGGGGGGGCCTATGGCTACACCTTC. Translated: CASSLGGGAYGYTF. The full variable domain, with the rest looked up from reference TRBV11-2 and TRBJ1-2, is EAGVAQSPRYKIIEKRQSVAFWCNPISGHATLYWYQQILGQGPKLLIQFQNNGVVDDSQLPKDRFSAERLKGVDSTLKIQPAKLEDSAVYLCASSLGGGAYGYTFGSGTRLTVV.

The chain combines TRBV12-3 or TRBV12-4 with TRBJ2-2; D possibly corresponds to TRBD2 (5 bases). CDR3 length equals 12 residues. V dropped 3 bases and J dropped 8 bases, with 7 bases sitting between them. CDR3 region: CASSFSAGELFF. The CDR3 DNA reads TGTGCCAGCAGTTTTAGCGCGGGGGAGCTGTTTTTT.

Only one count was recorded for this clone. This chain connects TRBV27 to TRBJ2-2; the D is unclear. There are 13 residues in the CDR3. Germline loops: CDR1 MNHEY, CDR2 SMNVEV (reference sequence). Between the trimmed V and J ends, which lost 3 bases and 3 bases, there was a span of 5 bases. The CDR3 DNA follows: TGTGCCAGCAGTTTTCCAGACACCGGGGAGCTGTTTTTT. Translating gives CASSFPDTGELFF.

This chain joins TRBV18 and TRBJ2-7; D uncertain. V lost 4 bases and J lost 4, with 11 bases in between. Germline V gene sequence: CDR1 KGHSH, CDR2 LQKENI. This CDR3 has 13 residues. The CDR3 DNA follows: TGTGCCAGCTCACTAGGGCCGTATTACGAGCAGTACTTC. It encodes CASSLGPYYEQYF.

The rearrangement links TRBV7-9 to TRBJ2-5; D is possibly TRBD1 (5 bases). Germline CDR1 is SEHNR and CDR2 is FQNEAQ (reference sequence). The CDR3 totals 15 residues. Trimming stripped 2 bases from V and 2 bases from J, with 12 bases between. CDR3 sequence reads: CASSLQGQPQETQYF. DNA for the CDR3: TGTGCCAGCAGCTTACAGGGCCAACCTCAAGAGACCCAGTACTTC. The full variable domain, in which reference TRBV7-9 and TRBJ2-5 provide the parts outside the CDR3, is DTGVSQNPRHKITKRGQNVTFRCDPISEHNRLYWYRQTLGQGPEFLTYFQNEAQLEKSRLLSDRFSAERPKGSFSTLEIQRTEQGDSAMYLCASSLQGQPQETQYFGPGTRLLVL.

The chain has TRBV19 and TRBJ1-3; TRBD1 might be the D (5 bases). The germline V and J ends were trimmed by 6 bases and 0 bases, with 9 bases remaining between them. CDR1 and CDR2 (germline): LNHDA, SQIVND (reference sequence). The CDR3 is 14 amino acids. For the CDR3, the DNA is TGTGCCAGTAGAGACAGCTTCTCTGGAAACACCATATATTTT. Translation: CASRDSFSGNTIYF. The whole variable domain, filled in from reference TRBV19 and TRBJ1-3, reads DGGITQSPKYLFRKEGQNVTLSCEQNLNHDAMYWYRQDPGQGLRLIYYSQIVNDFQKGDIAEGYSVSREKKESFPLTVTSAQKNPTAFYLCASRDSFSGNTIYFGEGSWLTVV.

The gene calls are TRBV27 and TRBJ2-7; D possibly corresponds to TRBD2 (5 bases). Germline assignment: CDR1 MNHEY and CDR2 SMNVEV (reference sequence). Trimming removed 3 bases at V and 2 bases at J, with 11 bases between. CDR3 length: 14 amino acids. The CDR3 spells CASSFWAEAYEQYF. DNA for the CDR3: TGTGCCAGCAGTTTCTGGGCGGAGGCCTACGAGCAGTACTTC.

This chain uses TRBV27 with TRBJ1-2; D unresolved. This CDR3 has 13 residues. Trimming took off 6 bases at V and 1 base at J, with 9 bases between the two ends. Germline-derived CDR1 and CDR2 are MNHEY and SMNVEV (reference sequence). Here the CDR3 reads CASRADHNYGYTF. For the CDR3, the DNA is TGTGCCAGCAGGGCAGATCATAACTATGGCTACACCTTC.

The chain couples TRBV19 to TRBJ2-5; TRBD2 matches 9 bases. The CDR3 loop spans 12 amino acids. CDR1 is LNHDA and CDR2 is SQIVND in the germline V gene (reference sequence). The junction had 4 bases not matched to a gene; V was cut back by 10 bases and J by 4 bases. CDR3 in amino acids: CATGAGGETQYF. As DNA, the CDR3 is TGTGCCACGGGAGCGGGAGGAGAGACCCAGTACTTC.

V is TRBV13 and J is TRBJ2-5; the D gene could be TRBD1 or TRBD2 (5 bases each). Germline V gives CDR1 PRHDT, CDR2 FYEKMQ (reference sequence). The length of the CDR3 is 12 residues. V lost 5 bases to trimming and J lost 5 bases, with 9 bases between them. In DNA, the CDR3 is TGTGCCAGCAGCCCCGAGGGGGAGACCCAGTACTTC. This translates into CASSPEGETQYF.

This chain uses TRBV3-1 (or the pseudogene TRBV3-2) with TRBJ1-4, with 7 bases aligning to TRBD1. Trimming removed 3 bases from V and 6 bases from J; junction bases left unmatched: 7. Germline lookup yields CDR1 LGHDT and CDR2 YNNKEL (reference sequence). The CDR3 is 15 amino acids. CDR3 sequence reads: CASSHRTGSYEKLFF. The CDR3 coding sequence is TGTGCCAGCAGCCACAGGACAGGATCTTATGAAAAACTGTTTTTT.

The rearrangement uses TRBV5-4 and TRBJ1-1; D is perhaps TRBD1 (6 bases). V lost 0 bases, J lost 7 bases, and 10 bases lay in between. The CDR3 is made up of 13 amino acids. Germline CDR1 is SGHNT and CDR2 is YYREEE (reference sequence). CDR3 DNA sequence: TGTGCCAGCAGCTTGGCAGGGGTGGTTGAAGCTTTCTTT. It is translated as CASSLAGVVEAFF.

This clone appeared a few times. The gene calls are TRBV27 and TRBJ1-5, with D possibly matching TRBD1 (5 bases). Germline V gives CDR1 MNHEY, CDR2 SMNVEV (reference sequence). V shed 0 bases and J shed 7 bases, with 22 bases lying between them. The CDR3 is 18 residues long. The CDR3 coding sequence is TGTGCCAGCAGTTTATCTTCACCGGGGGGAGGGGCCCGCCAGCCCCAGCATTTT. This translates into CASSLSSPGGGARQPQHF.

This chain uses TRBV5-1 with TRBJ1-1; no definite D call. Trimming took off 0 bases at V and 4 bases at J, with 10 bases between the two ends. CDR3 length: 14 residues. The germline gives CDR1 SGHRS, CDR2 YFSETQ. CDR3 sequence reads: CASSLVGAATEAFF. In DNA, the CDR3 is TGCGCCAGCAGCTTGGTGGGCGCCGCCACTGAAGCTTTCTTT.

This chain uses TRBV3-1 (or the pseudogene TRBV3-2) with TRBJ1-6, with D maybe TRBD1 (5 bases). The V gene lost 4 bases and the J gene lost 7 bases, with 11 bases spanning the gap. CDR1 is LGHDT, CDR2 YNNKEL, per germline (reference sequence). There are 14 residues in the CDR3. The CDR3 region has the DNA TGTGCCAGCAGCCCGATCGAGGGGAATTCACCCCTCCACTTT. Translation: CASSPIEGNSPLHF.

The J gene is TRBJ1-4, the V gene TRBV6-5, with D tentatively TRBD1 (5 bases). This CDR3 has 16 amino acids. V lost 4 bases and J lost 5, with 17 bases in between. The germline V gene has CDR1 MNHEY and CDR2 SVGAGI. The CDR3 coding sequence is TGTGCCAGCAGTTCCCAAGGGACCCAAGGGAATGAAAAACTGTTTTTT. It yields the protein CASSSQGTQGNEKLFF.

The V and J genes are TRBV9 and TRBJ2-2; 9 nucleotides align to TRBD1. The junction had 6 bases not matched to a gene; V was cut back by 4 bases and J by 5 bases. CDR3 length: 15 amino acids. The V gene's germline CDR1 is SGDLS and CDR2 YYNGEE. CDR3 sequence: CASSTTGGRTGELFF. The CDR3 DNA sequence: TGTGCCAGCAGCACGACAGGGGGTCGGACCGGGGAGCTGTTTTTT.

The CDR3 DNA follows: TGTGCCAGCAGTTCTCCGGGACTAGCGGGAGTACCAGATACGCAGTATTTT. Translated, it gives CASSSPGLAGVPDTQYF. This chain joins TRBV27 and TRBJ2-3; 14 positions match TRBD2. This CDR3 is 17 amino acids long. Trimming at V came to 4 bases and at J to 4 bases, leaving 7 bases not matched to a gene. Germline V gives CDR1 MNHEY, CDR2 SMNVEV (reference sequence).

The chain links TRBV29-1 to TRBJ2-7, with D perhaps being TRBD1 or TRBD2 (5 bases each). This CDR3 region has 12 residues. Trimming pared 6 bases from V and 2 bases from J, leaving 11 bases between. Per the germline V gene, CDR1 is SQVTM and CDR2 is ANQGSEA. CDR3 DNA sequence: TGCAGCGTACGATTGGGACCCTACGAGCAGTACTTC. Translating gives CSVRLGPYEQYF.

The V call is TRBV5-1, the J call TRBJ2-1; D is possibly TRBD1 or TRBD2 (5 bases each). Germline V CDR1 and CDR2: SGHRS, YFSETQ. This CDR3 spans 15 amino acids. Trimming shortened V by 4 bases and J by 6 bases, and 17 bases separated the two germline ends. CDR3 amino acids: CASSVKGGGTNEQFF. CDR3 in DNA: TGCGCCAGCAGCGTAAAGGGTGGGGGTACCAATGAGCAGTTCTTC.

The chain is built from TRBV7-2 and TRBJ2-7; 10 bases fit TRBD2. The V gene end was trimmed by 3 bases and the J gene end by 2 bases; junction bases not matched to a gene: 1. CDR1 and CDR2 from the germline V gene are SGHTA and FQGNSA. The CDR3 runs to 14 residues. CDR3 sequence: CASSLGLATYEQYF. DNA of the CDR3: TGTGCCAGCAGCTTGGGACTAGCGACCTACGAGCAGTACTTC.

This clone appeared once. The chain combines TRBV7-3 with TRBJ2-3, with 10 bases fitting TRBD2. The CDR3 sequence is 16 residues long. CDR1 and CDR2 (germline): SGHTA, FQGTGA. The junction had 8 bases not matched to a gene; V was cut back by 5 bases and J by 3 bases. CDR3 nucleotide sequence: TGTGCCAGCAGCCTCACCGGACTAGCGGAGACAGATACGCAGTATTTT. Translation: CASSLTGLAETDTQYF.

This rearrangement joins TRBV24-1 to TRBJ2-1, with D perhaps given as TRBD1 or TRBD2 (5 bases each). Trimming shortened V by 5 bases and J by 5 bases, and 12 bases separated the two germline ends. In germline, CDR1 is KGHDR, CDR2 SFDVKD. The CDR3 loop spans 14 amino acids. CDR3 loop: CATSGGDANNEQFF. Written as DNA, the CDR3 is TGTGCCACCAGTGGAGGGGACGCAAACAATGAGCAGTTCTTC.

The chain has TRBV6-5 and TRBJ1-1; 8 bases are a match to TRBD1. Trimming at V came to 4 bases and at J to 2 bases, leaving 3 bases not matched to a gene. Germline CDR1 is MNHEY and CDR2 is SVGAGI. The CDR3 totals 14 residues. The CDR3 protein is CASSSSGGNTEAFF. The CDR3 DNA is TGTGCCAGCAGTTCTTCAGGGGGCAACACTGAAGCTTTCTTT.

This chain joins TRBV7-8 and TRBJ2-1; 10 nucleotides match TRBD1. This CDR3 comprises 17 residues. CDR1 is SGHVS and CDR2 is FQNEAQ in the germline V gene. Trimming took 3 bases from V and 8 from J; bases not matched to a gene: 13. The CDR3 spells CASSFRQGQGRGHEQFF. The CDR3 region has the DNA TGTGCCAGCAGCTTCAGACAGGGACAGGGGAGGGGGCATGAGCAGTTCTTC.

For this clone: A junction end diverges from the germline sequence, so it may reflect a read error. This chain joins TRBV28 and TRBJ2-3; 7 positions agree with TRBD1. Germline CDR1 MDHEN, CDR2 SYDVKM. CDR3 size: 13 residues. CDR3 sequence reads: CASSLIGTVTQYF. The DNA of the CDR3 is TGTGCCAGCAGTTTAATCGGGACAGTTACGCAGTATTTT.

V gene TRBV5-4 combines with J gene TRBJ2-3, with TRBD2 matching over 11 bases. Germline V lookup: CDR1 SGHNT, CDR2 YYREEE (reference sequence). This CDR3 is built from 17 residues. With 0 bases clipped from V and 3 bases from J, the junction kept 6 bases outside the gene matches. The CDR3 region has the DNA TGTGCCAGCAGCTTGGAAGTAGCGGGAGGGCGAACAGATACGCAGTATTTT. Its protein is CASSLEVAGGRTDTQYF.

V is TRBV14 and J is TRBJ2-7; tentative D call: TRBD1 (6 bases). From germline, CDR1 is SGHDN and CDR2 FVKESK. The CDR3 runs to 14 residues. The V and J ends lost 5 bases and 6 bases respectively, with 17 bases between them. The CDR3 DNA follows: TGTGCCAGCAGCAGGGCACAGGGTGTCGGCGAGCAGTACTTC. It encodes CASSRAQGVGEQYF.

CDR3 nucleotide sequence: TGTGCCAGCAGTTTTGGCCAGTGGGATGGCTACACCTTC. This encodes CASSFGQWDGYTF. The rearrangement links TRBV6-5 to TRBJ1-2; D remains ambiguous. The V end was cut by 4 bases, the J end by 6 bases, with 12 bases between. The CDR3 extends over 13 amino acids. CDR1 and CDR2 (germline): MNHEY, SVGAGI.

V is TRBV3-1 (or the pseudogene TRBV3-2) and J is TRBJ2-1; 9 bases line up with TRBD2. Germline V gives CDR1 LGHDT, CDR2 YNNKEL (reference sequence). V was clipped by 2 bases and J by 7 bases; unmatched bases: 15. This CDR3 is 18 amino acids long. CDR3 nucleotides: TGTGCCAGCAGCCAACCTCGGGCCGGGCTAGCGGGAATAAATGAGCAGTTCTTC. It codes for CASSQPRAGLAGINEQFF.